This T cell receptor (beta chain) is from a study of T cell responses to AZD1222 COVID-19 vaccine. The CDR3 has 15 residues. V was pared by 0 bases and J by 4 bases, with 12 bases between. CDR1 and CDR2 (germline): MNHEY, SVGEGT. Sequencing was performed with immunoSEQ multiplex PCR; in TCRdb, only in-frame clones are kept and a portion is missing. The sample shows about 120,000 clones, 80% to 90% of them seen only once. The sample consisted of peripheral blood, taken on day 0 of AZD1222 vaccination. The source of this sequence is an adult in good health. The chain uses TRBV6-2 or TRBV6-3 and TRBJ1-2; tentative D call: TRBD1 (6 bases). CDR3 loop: CASSYSGRTAYGYTF. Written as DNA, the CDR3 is TGTGCCAGCAGTTACTCGGGCCGGACAGCCTATGGCTACACCTTC.